This T cell receptor beta chain appears in the sequencing data of a study of T cell responses to AZD1222 COVID-19 vaccine. About the research overall: Pooled samples include second doses given at about 4 or 12 weeks.

TCRdb keeps only in-frame clones here, not all; method: immunoSEQ multiplex PCR. The sample lists tens of thousands of clones; less than 90% were seen once. Regarding the study as a whole: Researchers report vaccine-associated CD4 TCRs spanning spike, with dominance at 160-218 and 743-854. As reported, nearly half of all spike-specific TCRs target variant regions that are unmutated. The donors showed a predominance of white British ancestry and of females, with possible underestimation of clonal diversity.

Germline-derived CDR1 and CDR2 are SNHLY and FYNNEI. V lost 5 bases to trimming and J lost 3 bases, with 10 bases between them. The CDR3 loop spans 13 amino acids. About this clone: Antigen unknown.

The receptor was derived from an adult in good health. The genes are TRBV2 and TRBJ1-1; possibly TRBD1 for D (5 bases). The sequences come from peripheral blood, collected on day 0 of AZD1222 vaccination. The CDR3 region is CASSPEGHTEAFF. DNA of the CDR3: TGTGCCAGCAGTCCCGAGGGGCACACTGAAGCTTTCTTT.